Below, 14 T cell receptor beta chains from the same sample are listed, as sequenced in a study of T cell changes during pregnancy in multiple sclerosis. Clones were read by immunoSEQ multiplex PCR, and TCRdb kept only the in-frame ones, dropping some. The sample gives 50,000 to 65,000 clones, 90% of which show up once; under 2.5% is in the top ten. This specimen was peripheral blood, taken in the first trimester of pregnancy. The receptors were gathered from a female donor in good health, enrolled as a control in a pregnancy study.

The chain recombines TRBV29-1 with TRBJ2-5; 10 positions agree with TRBD2. There are 15 residues in the CDR3. Per the germline V gene, CDR1 is SQVTM and CDR2 is ANQGSEA. With V trimmed by 4 bases and J by 2 bases, 7 bases remained unmatched. The CDR3 bases are TGCAGCGTTGTCCTAGCGGGGGCGATACAAGAGACCCAGTACTTC. Its protein product is CSVVLAGAIQETQYF.

V usage is TRBV29-1 and J usage is TRBJ1-2; D may be TRBD1 (5 bases). Germline V CDR1 and CDR2: SQVTM, ANQGSEA. This CDR3 comprises 17 residues. The germline V and J ends were trimmed by 1 base and 3 bases, with 21 bases remaining between them. Written as DNA, the CDR3 is TGCAGCGTTGAAGTACGAGTAGGGAGGGGCGGAGACTATGGCTACACCTTC. Translated: CSVEVRVGRGGDYGYTF.

The rearrangement links TRBV7-9 to TRBJ2-1; D is unresolved. This CDR3 has 11 residues. V lost 6 bases and J lost 14, with 14 bases in between. Germline CDR1 SEHNR, CDR2 FQNEAQ (reference sequence). DNA of the CDR3: TGTGCCAGCAGTCCTATCCCCTTTGAGTTCTTC. Translated: CASSPIPFEFF.

The chain has TRBV5-1 and TRBJ1-1, with D hard to call. Germline V gene sequence: CDR1 SGHRS, CDR2 YFSETQ. The V gene lost 0 bases and the J gene lost 7 bases, with 13 bases spanning the gap. CDR3 size: 14 residues. In DNA, the CDR3 is TGCGCCAGCAGCTTGGGCAGAGGCCTTTTTGAAGCTTTCTTT. It encodes CASSLGRGLFEAFF. Using reference TRBV5-1 and TRBJ1-1 for the parts outside the CDR3, the full variable domain is KAGVTQTPRYLIKTRGQQVTLSCSPISGHRSVSWYQQTPGQGLQFLFEYFSETQRNKGNFPGRFSGRQFSNSRSEMNVSTLELGDSALYLCASSLGRGLFEAFFGQGTRLTVV.

This sequence joins TRBV30 and TRBJ2-3; 8 bases map to TRBD2. V was pared by 2 bases and J by 1 base, with 2 bases of the junction left unmatched. The CDR3 loop spans 14 amino acids. The germline gives CDR1 GTSNPN, CDR2 SVGIG (reference sequence). The CDR3 protein is CAWSTGGGTDTQYF. CDR3 bases: TGTGCCTGGAGTACCGGGGGGGGCACAGATACGCAGTATTTT.

The chain couples TRBV4-1 to TRBJ2-5; 7 bases map to TRBD2. J gave up 5 bases and V 3 bases, and 12 bases lay outside the gene matches. The germline CDR1 and CDR2 sequences are MGHRA and YSYEKL. The CDR3 loop spans 16 amino acids. The CDR3 spells CASSHRSGDLSETQYF. The DNA of the CDR3 is TGCGCCAGCAGCCATAGGAGCGGGGATCTCTCCGAGACCCAGTACTTC.

This clone was recorded a few times. In DNA, the CDR3 is TGTGCCTGGATACAGGGCTTGGCTAACTATGGCTACACCTTC. Its translation is CAWIQGLANYGYTF. This rearrangement joins TRBV30 to TRBJ1-2; maybe TRBD1 (6 bases). Germline CDR1 and CDR2: GTSNPN and SVGIG (reference sequence). V was shortened by 4 bases and J by 0 bases, with 12 bases between the two germline ends. The CDR3 covers 14 residues.

This chain's CDR3 is CASSLGQLLDNEQFF. In nucleotides, the CDR3 is TGCGCCAGCAGCCTCGGACAGCTACTTGACAATGAGCAGTTCTTC. V and J are TRBV4-1 and TRBJ2-1; the D gene is possibly TRBD1 (6 bases). The CDR3 runs 15 residues. V was shortened by 4 bases and J by 5 bases, with 15 bases between the two germline ends. The germline gives CDR1 MGHRA, CDR2 YSYEKL.

This chain joins TRBV5-4 and TRBJ2-1; perhaps TRBD2 as D (6 bases). The ends were cut back, 10 bases at V and 7 bases at J, with 24 bases in the middle. The germline gives CDR1 SGHNT, CDR2 YYREEE (reference sequence). The CDR3 runs to 15 residues. The DNA of the CDR3 is TGTGCCTCAGCGGTTACGGGAGCGGTTAGAAATGAGCAGTTCTTC. This codes for CASAVTGAVRNEQFF.

This sequence joins TRBV7-9 and TRBJ2-5; 8 positions match TRBD2. The CDR3 has 15 amino acids. Trimming at V came to 4 bases and at J to 2 bases, leaving 6 bases not matched to a gene. Germline V lookup: CDR1 SEHNR, CDR2 FQNEAQ (reference sequence). The DNA for the CDR3 is TGTGCCAGCAGCTGGACGGGAGGGGGTCAAGAGACCCAGTACTTC. Its protein product is CASSWTGGGQETQYF.

This chain connects TRBV2 to TRBJ2-7, with D perhaps matching TRBD1 (6 bases). The CDR3 is 13 amino acids. CDR1 SNHLY and CDR2 FYNNEI come from the germline V gene. V shed 5 bases and J shed 1 base, with 9 bases lying between them. The CDR3: CASSSTGSYEQYF. The CDR3 nucleotides are TGTGCCAGCAGTTCGACAGGTTCCTACGAGCAGTACTTC.

The rearrangement links TRBV28 to TRBJ2-5; no clear D. This CDR3 region has 14 residues. Germline assignment: CDR1 MDHEN and CDR2 SYDVKM. V was pared by 8 bases and J by 5 bases, with 18 bases between. In DNA, the CDR3 is TGTGCCAGCTCTCATGACAAGGCCAGCGAGACCCAGTACTTC. This encodes CASSHDKASETQYF.

The chain recombines TRBV5-1 with TRBJ2-7; TRBD1 might be the D (6 bases). The CDR3 loop spans 15 amino acids. The germline CDR1 and CDR2 sequences are SGHRS and YFSETQ. V was clipped by 4 bases and J by 7 bases, with 21 bases between them. CDR3 sequence reads: CASSPDRNIVEEQYF. CDR3 in DNA: TGCGCCAGCAGCCCCGACAGGAACATCGTTGAGGAGCAGTACTTC.

The V gene is TRBV7-8, the J gene TRBJ2-5, with a possible D match to TRBD1 (5 bases). Germline V gene lookup returns CDR1 SGHVS and CDR2 FQNEAQ. V was cut by 2 bases and J by 7 bases, with 11 bases left in between. The CDR3 has 13 amino acids. The CDR3 loop reads CASSLIDRGTQYF. CDR3 in DNA: TGTGCCAGCAGCTTAATAGACAGAGGGACCCAGTACTTC.